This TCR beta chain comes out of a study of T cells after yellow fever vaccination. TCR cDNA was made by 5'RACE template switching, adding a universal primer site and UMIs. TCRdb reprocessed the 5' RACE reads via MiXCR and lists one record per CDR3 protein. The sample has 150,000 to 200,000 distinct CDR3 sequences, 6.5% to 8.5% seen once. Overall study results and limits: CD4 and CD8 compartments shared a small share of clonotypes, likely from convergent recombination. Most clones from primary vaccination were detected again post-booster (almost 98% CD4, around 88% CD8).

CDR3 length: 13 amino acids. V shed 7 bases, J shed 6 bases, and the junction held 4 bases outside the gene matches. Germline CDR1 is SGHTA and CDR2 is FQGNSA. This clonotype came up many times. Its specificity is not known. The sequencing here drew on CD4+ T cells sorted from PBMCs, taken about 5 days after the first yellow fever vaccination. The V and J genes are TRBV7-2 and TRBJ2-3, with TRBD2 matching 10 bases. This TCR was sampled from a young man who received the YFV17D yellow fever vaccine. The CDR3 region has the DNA TGTGCCAGCATAGCGGGGGGCGGGGATACGCAGTATTTT. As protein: CASIAGGGDTQYF.